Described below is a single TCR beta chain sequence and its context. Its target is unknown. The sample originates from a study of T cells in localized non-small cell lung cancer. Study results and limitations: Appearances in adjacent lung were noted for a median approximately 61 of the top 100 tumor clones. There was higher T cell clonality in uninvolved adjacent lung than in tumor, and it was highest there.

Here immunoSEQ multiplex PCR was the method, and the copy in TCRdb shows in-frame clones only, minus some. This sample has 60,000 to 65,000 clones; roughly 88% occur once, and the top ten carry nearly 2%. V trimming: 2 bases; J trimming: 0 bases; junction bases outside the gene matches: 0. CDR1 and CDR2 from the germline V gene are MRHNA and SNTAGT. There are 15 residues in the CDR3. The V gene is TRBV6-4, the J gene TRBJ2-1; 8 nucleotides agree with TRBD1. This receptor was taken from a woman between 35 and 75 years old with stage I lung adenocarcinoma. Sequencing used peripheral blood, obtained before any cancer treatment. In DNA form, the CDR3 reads TGTGCCAGCAGTGACGGGACAGGCTCCTACAATGAGCAGTTCTTC. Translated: CASSDGTGSYNEQFF.